This T cell receptor (beta chain) was sequenced in a study of Graves' ophthalmopathy and Graves' hyperthyroidism (dated by TCRdb to 2016 to 2018). Regarding the study in general: Hyperthyroidism was defined as stable when no progression to ophthalmopathy occurred within 18 months of follow-up. Following sampling, methimazole starting at 30 mg daily was administered to hyperthyroidism patients, and high-dose intravenous methylprednisolone was administered to ophthalmopathy patients. In total, 135 blood samples were TCR-sequenced: approximately 42 ophthalmopathy, 80 or so hyperthyroidism and roughly 17 hyperthyroidism-to-ophthalmopathy patients. The study used TCR beta repertoire signatures to distinguish Graves' ophthalmopathy from Graves' hyperthyroidism and to predict progression to ophthalmopathy. In roughly six hyperthyroidism patients, the T-cell repertoires found in thyroid tissue were compared with those found in blood. For independent validation, a separate cohort was made up of 18 hyperthyroidism patients plus 17 patients who later progressed from hyperthyroidism to ophthalmopathy. To explore V-J signatures distinguishing ophthalmopathy from hyperthyroidism, a discovery set of roughly 100 patients (about 41 ophthalmopathy, roughly 55 stable hyperthyroidism) was enrolled.

At the junction V is shortened by 3 bases and J by 11 bases; bases outside the gene matches: 10. The CDR3 sequence holds 15 residues, the cysteine and phenylalanine included. The retained sequence is limited to the CDR3, 45 bases, with the frame set at the first base. From the germline V gene, CDR1 is KGHDR and CDR2 is SFDVKD. For repertoire sequencing, the TCR beta CDR3 regions were amplified from RNA transcripts. HTBI primers and the Qiagen OneStep RT-PCR kit were used in a first-round RT-PCR, which was followed by a second-round multiplex PCR, size selection and purification. The libraries underwent paired-end sequencing with 100 bp reads on an Illumina HiSeq2000. As for how the authors treated the data: SOAPnuke was used to process the reads, removing any read that contained adapters or uncalled bases, had a mean Phred below 15, or lacked an exact match to the constant primer or identifier. COPE v1.2.5 was used to merge the high-quality paired reads. Clonotypes were defined as unique nucleotide sequences and were aligned to IMGT TRB V, D and J references using MiTCR v1.1. Analysis was restricted to V-J combinations with a frequency above 0.0001, which covered about 99% of repertoires. For each V-J combination, a TCR clonal expansion and chaos score was defined as the ratio of F50 clonal expansion to chaos observed in the TCRdist matrix. Welch's t-statistics and random forest were used to reduce the features to some 13 V-J combinations, which were then used as input to a naive Bayes classifier. Thyroid-blood repertoire similarity was quantified with the Morisita-Horn index. The public reads were reprocessed in TCRdb via fastp at Q25 and MiXCR, keeping in-frame beta chains. Identical CDR3 proteins give one entry, which carries the most common genes and DNA. The V and J calls reflect TCRdb's pipeline rather than the authors' work. This sample holds 500,000 to 700,000 distinct CDR3 sequences; 35% to 40% were observed only once. Jointly, the top ten make up 3.5% to 5% of the sample.

What the authors observed across the whole study: No statistical method was used to set the sample size in advance, and the investigators knew which group each participant was assigned to. In validation, the model predicted ophthalmopathy progression with over 60% sensitivity and roughly 78% specificity; fewer than 15 predicted patients were CT-confirmed with GO in a median of around 6.5 months. The 13-signature model separated ophthalmopathy from stable hyperthyroidism with around 90% sensitivity and 81% to 82% specificity in cross-validation, and 80%/75% in the test set. Most expanded thyroid clonotypes with a frequency above 0.001 also appeared in blood, which suggests that blood repertoires may reflect the immune response in the thyroid.

Comments on this clonotype: The clone's antigen remains unknown. No much larger clonotype is one base removed from it; base qualities were not supplied.

The hyperthyroidism patients were 18 to 65 years old and newly diagnosed, with a disease duration of less than 2 months. Patients with other autoimmune diseases, uncontrolled infections, pregnancy or lactation were excluded from the study. Diagnosis relied on clinical symptoms, serum thyroxine, TRAb, thyroid ultrasound and orbital computed tomography. Trizol reagent was used to extract the total RNA, and its quality was then checked on an Agilent 2100 Bioanalyzer. This clonotype was sampled from an adult man with Graves' hyperthyroidism. What was sequenced was peripheral blood or thyroid tissue (not recorded which). The V and J segments used are TRBV24-1 and TRBJ1-5; a stretch of 9 junction bases matches TRBD1. CDR3 region: CATSDAQGAGETQHF. The DNA sequence reads TGTGCCACCAGTGATGCACAGGGGGCCGGCGAGACCCAGCATTTT.